These 17 T cell receptor beta chains share one sample of origin, sequenced in a study of PD-1 blockade in classical Hodgkin lymphoma. Every patient was affected by relapse after autologous stem cell transplantation, while exposure to brentuximab vedotin was not uniform. Sequencing used immunoSEQ multiplex PCR; TCRdb keeps in-frame clones, though not all of them. Of 66,000 or so clones detected, about two thirds appear once; the ten largest clones hold over 7.5%. This specimen consisted of peripheral blood mononuclear cells (PBMCs), obtained before the second cycle of nivolumab. All receptors derive from a human donor with classical Hodgkin lymphoma.

Within the sample, this clone is medium-sized. The junction differs from germline at one of its ends, possibly a read error. CDR3 in amino acids: CASSGGQGNIGELFF. The CDR3 nucleotides are TGTGCCAGCAGCGGTGGACAGGGGAACATCGGGGAGCTGTTTTTT. This chain links TRBV9 with TRBJ2-2, with TRBD1 matching 9 bases. Germline loops: CDR1 SGDLS, CDR2 YYNGEE. CDR3 length: 15 residues.

The V and J genes are TRBV6-6 and TRBJ2-3; 9 bases agree with TRBD1. The CDR3 consists of 15 residues. The junction had 9 bases not matched to a gene; V was cut back by 6 bases and J by 5 bases. From germline, CDR1 is MNHNY and CDR2 SVGAGI (reference sequence). CDR3 amino acids: CASRIRGTGKDTQYF. The CDR3 coding sequence is TGTGCCAGCAGGATTAGGGGGACAGGGAAAGATACGCAGTATTTT.

This chain joins TRBV19 and TRBJ2-7; TRBD2 matches 8 bases. Trimming removed 7 bases from V and 1 base from J; junction bases left unmatched: 3. There are 13 residues in the CDR3. Germline assignment: CDR1 LNHDA and CDR2 SQIVND (reference sequence). For the CDR3, the DNA is TGTGCCAGTACCGGGGGGGAATCCTACGAGCAGTACTTC. Its translation: CASTGGESYEQYF.

This chain uses TRBV5-1 with TRBJ2-2; no firm D call. Trimming removed 4 bases from V and 6 bases from J, with 13 bases in between. The CDR3 runs 14 residues. Germline assignment: CDR1 SGHRS and CDR2 YFSETQ. The CDR3 is CASSVDSWPGELFF. DNA of the CDR3: TGCGCCAGCAGCGTGGATAGTTGGCCCGGGGAGCTGTTTTTT.

The chain uses TRBV10-3 and TRBJ1-1; 7 bases match TRBD1. Germline V lookup: CDR1 ENHRY, CDR2 SYGVKD. CDR3 length equals 14 residues. V dropped 6 bases and J dropped 3; count of bases not matched to a gene: 7. CDR3: CAISPRGADTEAFF. CDR3 coding DNA: TGTGCCATCAGCCCCAGGGGGGCTGACACTGAAGCTTTCTTT.

The chain carries TRBV5-1 and TRBJ2-5, with D unclear. Deletions cut 2 bases from V and 1 base from J, with 9 bases between. The germline V gene encodes CDR1 SGHRS and CDR2 YFSETQ. CDR3 length: 14 residues. CDR3 sequence (DNA): TGCGCCAGCAGCTTAGGCAGCCTCCAAGAGACCCAGTACTTC. Translated, it gives CASSLGSLQETQYF.

The table lists this clone with a few counts. The chain joins TRBV5-6 to TRBJ2-3; TRBD2 matches 7 bases. CDR3 size: 15 residues. V was pared by 0 bases and J by 2 bases, with 3 bases of the junction left unmatched. Germline V gene data show CDR1 as SGHDT and CDR2 as YYEEEE. The CDR3 protein is CASSLGEGPTDTQYF. The DNA for the CDR3 is TGTGCCAGCAGCTTGGGGGAGGGGCCCACAGATACGCAGTATTTT.

This clone has only one observation. The chain employs TRBV2 and TRBJ1-5, with a weak D call TRBD1 (6 bases). In germline, CDR1 is SNHLY, CDR2 FYNNEI. This CDR3 region has 15 residues. Trimming removed 2 bases from V and 6 bases from J, with 14 bases in between. CDR3 amino acids: CASSEMWGQGQPQHF. The CDR3 nucleotides are TGTGCCAGCAGTGAAATGTGGGGGCAGGGTCAGCCCCAGCATTTT.

This clone was seen once. The chain employs TRBV5-6 and TRBJ2-7; 10 bases fit TRBD1. The germline CDR1 and CDR2 sequences are SGHDT and YYEEEE. V was pared by 4 bases and J by 5 bases, with 9 bases of the junction left unmatched. CDR3 length: 15 amino acids. DNA of the CDR3: TGTGCCAGCAGCGAAGGGACAGGGGAATGGGACGAGCAGTACTTC. It encodes CASSEGTGEWDEQYF.

J is TRBJ2-5 and V is TRBV6-5, with D perhaps TRBD1 or TRBD2 (6 bases each). The CDR3 contains 14 residues. V lost 5 bases, J lost 10 bases, and 20 bases lay in between. CDR1 is MNHEY, CDR2 SVGAGI, per germline. The CDR3 reads CASSPRPLEGGQYF. CDR3 DNA sequence: TGTGCCAGCAGTCCCCGGCCACTAGAGGGGGGCCAGTACTTC.

With regard to this clone: Other nucleotide sequences from this sample produce the same CDR3. V is TRBV19 and J is TRBJ1-1, with D uncertain. V dropped 3 bases and J dropped 1 base, with 9 bases sitting between them. The CDR3 consists of 14 residues. Per germline, CDR1 LNHDA and CDR2 SQIVND (reference sequence). The CDR3 DNA reads as TGTGCCAGTAGTATCCAGTTAGGGAACACTGAAGCTTTCTTT. It codes for CASSIQLGNTEAFF. The variable domain in full, completed from reference TRBV19 and TRBJ1-1, reads DGGITQSPKYLFRKEGQNVTLSCEQNLNHDAMYWYRQDPGQGLRLIYYSQIVNDFQKGDIAEGYSVSREKKESFPLTVTSAQKNPTAFYLCASSIQLGNTEAFFGQGTRLTVV.

This clone occurred a few times. The rearrangement uses TRBV11-2 and TRBJ2-3; no definite D call. V lost 4 bases and J 2 bases, leaving 4 bases between the germline ends. Germline V gene sequence: CDR1 SGHAT, CDR2 FQNNGV. The CDR3 length is 12 residues. This CDR3 reads CASSSLTDTQYF. The CDR3 DNA reads TGTGCCAGCAGCTCCCTCACAGATACGCAGTATTTT.

This clone was observed a handful of times. J is TRBJ1-1 and V is TRBV6-5; a weak D match, TRBD1 (5 bases). CDR1 MNHEY and CDR2 SVGAGI come from the germline V gene. CDR3 size: 13 residues. V was trimmed by 6 bases and J by 1 base, leaving 9 bases between them. CDR3 amino acids: CASSLTANTEAFF. The CDR3 coding sequence is TGTGCCAGCAGCCTGACAGCGAACACTGAAGCTTTCTTT.

This clone was detected once. V usage is TRBV7-9 and J usage is TRBJ2-7; TRBD1 might be the D (5 bases). The CDR3 has 16 amino acids. The germline gives CDR1 SEHNR, CDR2 FQNEAQ (reference sequence). Trimming removed 3 bases from V and 2 bases from J, with 17 bases in between. In nucleotides, the CDR3 is TGTGCCAGCAGCTTCGGACCGGACAACAATCCCTACGAGCAGTACTTC. Translation: CASSFGPDNNPYEQYF.

This clone has just a few counts. The gene calls are TRBV6-5 and TRBJ1-2; D is possibly TRBD1 (5 bases). Per the germline V gene, CDR1 is MNHEY and CDR2 is SVGAGI. The V end was cut by 4 bases, the J end by 12 bases, with 6 bases between. The CDR3 length is 9 residues. The CDR3 sequence is CASSSGHTF. The CDR3 DNA follows: TGTGCCAGCAGTTCAGGGCACACCTTC.

The table lists this clone with a count of one. The chain recombines TRBV4-2 with TRBJ1-1; a possible D gene is TRBD1 (6 bases). V was clipped by 4 bases and J by 4 bases, with 19 bases between them. This CDR3 is 16 amino acids long. The V gene's germline CDR1 is LGHNA and CDR2 YNFKEQ. DNA of the CDR3: TGTGCCAGCAGCCCCGCCCGAGGGGGTCAATCCACTGAAGCTTTCTTT. This gives the protein CASSPARGGQSTEAFF.

Ten or more counts support this clone. V gene TRBV27 combines with J gene TRBJ1-2; D is uncertain. The germline gives CDR1 MNHEY, CDR2 SMNVEV (reference sequence). The CDR3 is 15 residues long. Trimming stripped 0 bases from V and 5 bases from J, with 13 bases between. The CDR3 DNA sequence: TGTGCCAGCAGTTTATCGATAAGGGAACCTTATGGCTACACCTTC. Protein: CASSLSIREPYGYTF.